This is a list of T cell receptor beta chains from one sample in a study of T-cell memory formation after mild COVID-19. MiXCR, run by TCRdb on the 5' RACE reads, gives a single entry per CDR3 protein. Altogether a few hundred thousand distinct CDR3 sequences are present, 7.5% to 10% being singletons, with the ten largest covering around 23%. Sequenced material: PBMCs or a T cell subset sorted from them (not recorded which). These receptors originate from a man aged 18-30 years who had mild COVID-19 (a few samples of this study predate the infection). Cell type and time point are not known. CDR3s include the opening cysteine and the closing phenylalanine or tryptophan. The order of the fields is clone size, V gene, D gene, J gene, CDR3 DNA, CDR3 protein. A D gene is named only where the DNA matches it firmly. For some rows the clone size is stated as once, few or many, or as a class when expanded; others skip it.

size: few
V: TRBV5-1
D: .
J: TRBJ2-6
DNA: TGCGCCAGCAGCGCCTACAACTCTGGGGCCAACGTCCTGACTTTC
CDR3: CASSAYNSGANVLTF

size: many
V: TRBV4-3
D: .
J: TRBJ2-2
DNA: TGCGCCAGCAGGCAGGTGGCGGGTTCGACCGGGGAGCTGTTTTTT
CDR3: CASRQVAGSTGELFF

size: few
V: TRBV11-2
D: TRBD2
J: TRBJ2-1
DNA: TGTGCCAGCAGCTCGCGACTAGCGGGGTGGTCCTACAATGAGCAGTTCTTC
CDR3: CASSSRLAGWSYNEQFF

size: many
V: TRBV9
D: TRBD1
J: TRBJ2-2
DNA: TGTGCCAGCAGCCCCCGACAGGGCGACACCGGGGAGCTGTTTTTT
CDR3: CASSPRQGDTGELFF

size: few
V: TRBV3-1
D: .
J: TRBJ2-1
DNA: TGTGCCAGCAGCCAAGCGGCTAGAGGGGGTGAGCAGTTCTTC
CDR3: CASSQAARGGEQFF

size: few
V: TRBV18
D: TRBD1
J: TRBJ1-5
DNA: TGTGCCAGCTCTCCCAGGACAGGGGTTGAGCAGCCCCAGCATTTT
CDR3: CASSPRTGVEQPQHF

size: few
V: TRBV7-9
D: TRBD1
J: TRBJ1-1
DNA: TGTGCCAGCAGCTTGGGGGACAGGCATATTTTTGAAGCTTTCTTT
CDR3: CASSLGDRHIFEAFF

size: few
V: TRBV4-3
D: TRBD1
J: TRBJ1-2
DNA: TGCGCCAGCAGCCAGGACAGGGCTAACTATGGCTACACCTTC
CDR3: CASSQDRANYGYTF

size: few
V: TRBV12-3/TRBV12-4
D: TRBD2
J: TRBJ2-1
DNA: TGTGCCAGCATTCCTAGCGGGGGGGCCTCTTTCGATGAGCAGTTCTTC
CDR3: CASIPSGGASFDEQFF

size: .
V: TRBV5-1
D: TRBD2
J: TRBJ2-5
DNA: TGCGCCAGCAGCATGGGACTAGCGGGGGCCGGGTACCAAGAGACCCAGTACTTC
CDR3: CASSMGLAGAGYQETQYF

size: few
V: TRBV20-1
D: .
J: TRBJ1-1
DNA: TGCAGGGTTGGGACTCCCGAGGGGGAAGCTTTCTTT
CDR3: CRVGTPEGEAFF

size: few
V: TRBV4-3
D: TRBD1
J: TRBJ2-4
DNA: TGCGCCAGCAGCCAAGATGAGGGGGCGCGGGAAAACATTCAGTACTTC
CDR3: CASSQDEGARENIQYF

size: many
V: TRBV7-7
D: TRBD2
J: TRBJ2-1
DNA: TGTGCTAGCAGCGACCTTGCGGCGGGGGGGAGCAATGAGCAGTTCTTC
CDR3: CASSDLAAGGSNEQFF

size: few
V: TRBV5-1
D: .
J: TRBJ2-1
DNA: TGCGCCAGCAATTACAGGGAGATATCCTACAATGAGCAGTTCTTC
CDR3: CASNYREISYNEQFF

size: few
V: TRBV6-7
D: .
J: TRBJ1-2
DNA: TGTGCCAGCAGGGGTAGTGATGGCTACACCTTC
CDR3: CASRGSDGYTF

size: .
V: TRBV5-1
D: .
J: TRBJ2-7
DNA: TGCGCCAGCAGCTTGGCGGGCAGGGGAGAGTACTTC
CDR3: CASSLAGRGEYF

size: .
V: TRBV7-3
D: TRBD2
J: TRBJ2-1
DNA: TGTGCCAGCAGCTACTCTAGCGGGGGGGCCTTAAATGAGCAGTTCTTC
CDR3: CASSYSSGGALNEQFF

size: many
V: TRBV5-1
D: TRBD1
J: TRBJ1-3
DNA: TGCGCCAGCAGCGAGGGACAGCTTTCTGGAAACACCATATATTTT
CDR3: CASSEGQLSGNTIYF

size: many
V: TRBV7-2
D: .
J: TRBJ1-2
DNA: TGTGCCAGCAGCCGAGAGGGGGGCATAATCTATGGCTACACCTTC
CDR3: CASSREGGIIYGYTF

size: .
V: TRBV9
D: .
J: TRBJ2-1
DNA: TGTGCCAGCAGCTTTCAGGGGTCCTATTACAATGAGCAGTTCTTC
CDR3: CASSFQGSYYNEQFF

size: .
V: TRBV6-5
D: .
J: TRBJ1-2
DNA: TGTGCCAGCAGTAAATTCCAGGGCGAGGGTTCGGAGGGCTACACCTTC
CDR3: CASSKFQGEGSEGYTF

size: few
V: TRBV4-2
D: TRBD2
J: TRBJ2-1
DNA: TGTGCCAGCAGCCGAATTTTAGGACTAGCGGGCGACAATGAGCAGTTCTTC
CDR3: CASSRILGLAGDNEQFF

size: few
V: TRBV7-9
D: .
J: TRBJ2-5
DNA: TGTGCCAGCAGCCCGCTGATTAGCCCACCGTACCAAGAGACCCAGTACTTC
CDR3: CASSPLISPPYQETQYF

size: .
V: TRBV12-3/TRBV12-4
D: .
J: TRBJ2-3
DNA: TGTGCCAGCAGTTTAGCGCAGAGCGGGAGCACAGATACGCAGTATTTT
CDR3: CASSLAQSGSTDTQYF

size: .
V: TRBV5-1
D: .
J: TRBJ1-2
DNA: TGCGCCAGCACCTTAGGGGGTGCCGACTATGGCTACACCTTC
CDR3: CASTLGGADYGYTF

size: few
V: TRBV7-2
D: .
J: TRBJ1-5
DNA: TGTGCCAGCAGCTTACACGGGGGGGCCGCAAATCAGCCCCAGCATTTT
CDR3: CASSLHGGAANQPQHF

size: few
V: TRBV6-5
D: TRBD2
J: TRBJ2-1
DNA: TGTGCCAGCAGACTGGGACTAGCGGGGTACAATGAGCAGTTCTTC
CDR3: CASRLGLAGYNEQFF

size: few
V: TRBV7-9
D: .
J: TRBJ1-2
DNA: TGTGCCAGCAGCTTGGCGGGGTTCAACTATGGCTACACCTTC
CDR3: CASSLAGFNYGYTF

size: .
V: TRBV5-5
D: .
J: TRBJ1-2
DNA: TGTGCCAGCAGCTTGGATTGGGCCCCGGGCGGCTATGGCTACACCTTC
CDR3: CASSLDWAPGGYGYTF

size: .
V: TRBV20-1
D: .
J: TRBJ2-1
DNA: TGCAGTGCTAGAACCGGGACCCATGAGCAGTTCTTC
CDR3: CSARTGTHEQFF

size: .
V: TRBV9
D: TRBD2
J: TRBJ2-5
DNA: TGTGCCAGCAGCGTAAGCACGGGGGGGCAAGAGACCCAGTACTTC
CDR3: CASSVSTGGQETQYF